This entry features one TCR beta chain sequence. The table lists this clone with a few counts. No antigen is known for it. Base qualities were left out, and no much larger clone turns up one base away. Additional DNA sequences in this sample encode the identical CDR3. The CDR3 runs 15 amino acids, cysteine and phenylalanine included. Only CDR3 DNA remains: 45 bases, in frame from the first base. Reading the germline V gene gives CDR1 SGHRS and CDR2 YFSETQ. The germline V end is reduced by 0 bases and the J end by 4 bases; junction bases left unmatched: 3. Library method: the immunoSEQ multiplex PCR assay. In the authors' own workflow: A statistical classification framework was developed to diagnose cytomegalovirus status using the catalog of TCR beta chain sequences. TCRdb limited this immuneACCESS table to in-frame rearrangements with V and J called. A share of clones is missing; checked studies link under half to unresolved V genes, and the rest is unexplained. That table gives V, J and clone size, and the DNA gave D and trimming. The sample table lists about 160,000 clones, nearly 90% of them with a count of one. The ten top clones hold 4.2% of the sample.

Donors formed part of the validation cohort, which comprised approximately 130 subjects and was distinct from the first cohort of 666 subjects. The entry originates in a study of cytomegalovirus exposure and HLA in healthy donors (dated by TCRdb to 2016 to 2017). Concerning the study at large: According to a later analysis, the approximately 120 validation repertoires were produced on the same platform as the approximately 600 repertoires of the first cohort. A separate validation cohort of roughly 110 different subjects was used in addition to the 666-subject first cohort. The study aimed to test whether signatures of past pathogen exposure could be identified by cataloging public T cell receptors. The study combined high-throughput TCR immunosequencing, statistical association of individual TCRs with disease status, and machine learning to predict cytomegalovirus infection status. The research as a whole found: It was suggested by the authors that the approach could potentially be generalized to other disease states and immunological phenotypes. A few of the identified cytomegalovirus-associated TCR beta chains were confirmed in vitro to be specific for cytomegalovirus antigens. A later analysis lacked HLA typing for the validation cohort, so it scored co-occurrence in that cohort across all 110 or so repertoires. Most TCR sequences were seen in very few donors, while some public TCRs were found in many individuals. The classifier was reported to diagnose cytomegalovirus status with high specificity and sensitivity in both the original and validation cohorts. The study gave a list of some 150 TCR beta chains associated with cytomegalovirus. In a later analysis, TCRs clustered in the first cohort were found to also tend to co-occur in the 120 or so validation repertoires, with about 93% of cluster scores above 0.

This clonotype originated in a man in his late teens or twenties in good health and CMV-seropositive. Sequencing input: PBMCs. Rearrangement joined TRBV5-1 to TRBJ2-1; TRBD2 agrees with 8 junctional bases. CDR3 protein: CASSLAQREYNEQFF. The DNA reads TGCGCCAGCAGCTTGGCACAGCGGGAGTACAATGAGCAGTTCTTC.